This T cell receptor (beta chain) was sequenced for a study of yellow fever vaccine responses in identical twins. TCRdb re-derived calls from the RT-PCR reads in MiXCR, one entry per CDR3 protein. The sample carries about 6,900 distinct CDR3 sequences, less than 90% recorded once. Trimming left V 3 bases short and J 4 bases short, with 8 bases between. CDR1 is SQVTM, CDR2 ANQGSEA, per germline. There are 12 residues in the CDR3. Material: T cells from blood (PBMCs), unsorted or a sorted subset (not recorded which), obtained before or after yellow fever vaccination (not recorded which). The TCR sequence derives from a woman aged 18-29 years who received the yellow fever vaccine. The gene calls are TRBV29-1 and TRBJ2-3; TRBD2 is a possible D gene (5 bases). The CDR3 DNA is TGCAGCGTTGACAGGCGGGCAGATACGCAGTATTTT. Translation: CSVDRRADTQYF.